This T cell receptor beta chain was identified in a study of cytomegalovirus exposure and HLA in healthy donors. PCR employed 60 Vbeta and 13 Jbeta primers. TCRdb's copy holds only in-frame clones and misses some; the assay was immunoSEQ multiplex PCR. The table records about 160,000 clones, approximately 80% of them present only once. Input material: PBMCs. The sequence was obtained from a male donor in good health and CMV-seronegative.

DNA for the CDR3: TGTGCCAGCAGCTCCCTTGCGGGGGGGCGGGTTGAGCAGTTCTTC. Protein: CASSSLAGGRVEQFF. The V and J genes are TRBV7-2 and TRBJ2-1, with TRBD2 identical over 9 bases. Germline trimming cut 4 bases from V and 9 bases from J; bases unmatched to any gene: 10. Germline values: CDR1 SGHTA, CDR2 FQGNSA. The CDR3 is 15 residues long.